A single sample is the source of the 15 T cell receptor beta chains below, sequenced in a study of cytomegalovirus exposure and HLA in healthy donors. The PCR was carried out with 60 Vbeta primers and 13 Jbeta primers. Clones were sequenced by immunoSEQ multiplex PCR, and TCRdb holds only the in-frame ones, with some missing. The sample yields approximately 120,000 clones, roughly 80% seen once. Specimen: PBMCs. The receptors originated from a female donor in good health and CMV-seronegative.

The chain employs TRBV13 and TRBJ2-6; 11 bases are a match to TRBD2. Trimming cost V 5 bases and J 0 bases; bases outside gene matches: 6. From germline, CDR1 is PRHDT and CDR2 FYEKMQ (reference sequence). The CDR3 sequence is 18 residues long. This CDR3 reads CASSLLAGAFSGANVLTF. For the CDR3, the DNA is TGTGCCAGCAGCCTACTAGCGGGGGCGTTCTCTGGGGCCAACGTCCTGACTTTC.

This clone occurred once. The chain combines TRBV7-6 with TRBJ2-5; 10 bases are a match to TRBD2. V gave up 2 bases and J gave up 5 bases; unmatched junction bases: 8. Germline V gene data show CDR1 as SGHVS and CDR2 as FNYEAQ. The CDR3 sequence is 16 residues long. CDR3 nucleotide sequence: TGTGCCAGCAGCTTACAGGCTAGCGGGGGTATGGAGACCCAGTACTTC. It yields the protein CASSLQASGGMETQYF.

The J gene is TRBJ2-7, the V gene TRBV28; no clear D. Germline CDR1 MDHEN, CDR2 SYDVKM. The CDR3 totals 15 residues. The germline V and J ends were trimmed by 3 bases and 0 bases, with 12 bases remaining between them. The CDR3 coding sequence is TGTGCCAGCAGTTTCCCCAGACAAAGCTCCTACGAGCAGTACTTC. It yields the protein CASSFPRQSSYEQYF. Supplemented by reference TRBV28 and TRBJ2-7, the full variable domain reads DVKVTQSSRYLVKRTGEKVFLECVQDMDHENMFWYRQDPGLGLRLIYFSYDVKMKEKGDIPEGYSVSREKKERFSLILESASTNQTSMYLCASSFPRQSSYEQYFGPGTRLTVT.

The V call is TRBV6-4, the J call TRBJ2-6; 7 positions agree with TRBD1. V lost 8 bases to trimming and J lost 2 bases; unmatched junction nucleotides: 12. Germline values: CDR1 MRHNA, CDR2 SNTAGT. The CDR3 extends over 17 amino acids. CDR3 DNA: TGTGCCAGCTCAGGACCAGGGGGTGCTACTGGGGCCAACGTCCTGACTTTC. This translates into CASSGPGGATGANVLTF.

This clone was seen once. The chain combines TRBV9 with TRBJ1-3; 7 bases match TRBD1. CDR1 and CDR2 (germline): SGDLS, YYNGEE. Germline trimming cut 4 bases from V and 4 bases from J; bases unmatched to any gene: 5. CDR3 size: 14 residues. The CDR3 DNA is TGTGCCAGCAGCCCATCGGACAGGGGAAACACCATATATTTT. It yields the protein CASSPSDRGNTIYF. Together with reference TRBV9 and TRBJ1-3, the CDR3 gives the full variable domain: DSGVTQTPKHLITATGQRVTLRCSPRSGDLSVYWYQQSLDQGLQFLIQYYNGEERAKGNILERFSAQQFPDLHSELNLSSLELGDSALYFCASSPSDRGNTIYFGEGSWLTVV.

J is TRBJ2-2 and V is TRBV5-4, with D perhaps matching TRBD1 (5 bases). Trimming removed 1 base at V and 1 base at J, with 5 bases between. The CDR3 covers 14 residues. Per germline, CDR1 SGHNT and CDR2 YYREEE (reference sequence). CDR3 region: CASSLRGNTGELFF. For the CDR3, the DNA is TGTGCCAGCAGCTTGAGGGGGAACACCGGGGAGCTGTTTTTT.

The chain employs TRBV5-4 and TRBJ2-5; D perhaps matches TRBD1 (6 bases). The J call is doubtful: the DNA matches TRBJ2-7 better. Germline V lookup: CDR1 SGHNT, CDR2 YYREEE (reference sequence). This CDR3 has 13 residues. CDR3 residues: CASSLTGSYEQYF. The CDR3 region has the DNA TGTGCCAGCAGCTTAACAGGGTCTTACGAGCAGTACTTC.

The gene calls are TRBV7-9 and TRBJ1-3, with 7 bases that match TRBD1. Germline CDR1 and CDR2: SEHNR and FQNEAQ (reference sequence). The CDR3 spans 14 residues. After removal of 5 bases from V and 7 bases from J, the junction contained 8 bases not matched to a gene. The CDR3 sequence: CASSDSTGVNTIYF. The CDR3 DNA follows: TGTGCCAGCAGCGACTCCACAGGGGTGAACACCATATATTTT. Complete variable domain (other parts from reference TRBV7-9 and TRBJ1-3): DTGVSQNPRHKITKRGQNVTFRCDPISEHNRLYWYRQTLGQGPEFLTYFQNEAQLEKSRLLSDRFSAERPKGSFSTLEIQRTEQGDSAMYLCASSDSTGVNTIYFGEGSWLTVV.

The genes are TRBV5-4 and TRBJ1-6; D is uncertain. Germline V CDR1 and CDR2: SGHNT, YYREEE (reference sequence). The CDR3 extends over 15 amino acids. CDR3 sequence (DNA): TGTGCTTACCATCGCCCGGGCTCCTATAATTCACCCCTCCACTTT. It encodes CAYHRPGSYNSPLHF.

This chain joins TRBV5-4 and TRBJ2-5; tentatively, D is TRBD1 (6 bases). V dropped 0 bases and J dropped 0 bases, with 9 bases sitting between them. Germline V gives CDR1 SGHNT, CDR2 YYREEE (reference sequence). This CDR3 has 15 residues. The CDR3 nucleotides are TGTGCCAGCAGCTTGGGACAGGCCTACCAAGAGACCCAGTACTTC. Translating it yields CASSLGQAYQETQYF.

V is TRBV7-2 and J is TRBJ2-2; D call uncertain. The ends were cut back, 4 bases at V and 3 bases at J, with 3 bases in the middle. The germline V gene has CDR1 SGHTA and CDR2 FQGNSA. There are 12 residues in the CDR3. CDR3 region: CASSSDTGELFF. The CDR3 DNA follows: TGTGCCAGCAGCTCGGACACCGGGGAGCTGTTTTTT.

The V gene is TRBV6-5, the J gene TRBJ2-7, with a possible D match to TRBD1 (5 bases). CDR3 length equals 15 residues. Trimming pared 0 bases from V and 2 bases from J, leaving 11 bases between. Germline assignment: CDR1 MNHEY and CDR2 SVGAGI. The CDR3 DNA sequence: TGTGCCAGCAGTTACTCGAACCAGGGCACCTACGAGCAGTACTTC. Its translation: CASSYSNQGTYEQYF.

This chain uses TRBV9 with TRBJ1-1, with a possible D match to TRBD1 (6 bases). The V end lost 0 bases, the J end lost 1 base, and 7 bases lay between the germline ends. CDR1 is SGDLS and CDR2 is YYNGEE in the germline V gene. This CDR3 region has 14 residues. CDR3 amino acids: CASSVEQGNTEAFF. In DNA form, the CDR3 reads TGTGCCAGCAGCGTAGAACAGGGGAACACTGAAGCTTTCTTT.

This chain uses TRBV2 with TRBJ2-7; a possible D gene is TRBD1 (6 bases). Per the germline V gene, CDR1 is SNHLY and CDR2 is FYNNEI. The V gene lost 3 bases and the J gene lost 2 bases, with 8 bases spanning the gap. This CDR3 region has 13 residues. The CDR3 DNA sequence: TGTGCCAGCAGTGACAGGGGAACCTACGAGCAGTACTTC. It yields the protein CASSDRGTYEQYF.

V usage is TRBV28 and J usage is TRBJ2-3; perhaps TRBD1 as D (7 bases). Germline loops: CDR1 MDHEN, CDR2 SYDVKM. The CDR3 sequence is 17 residues long. V was trimmed by 5 bases and J by 0 bases, leaving 18 bases between them. This CDR3 is CASSETGRYSSTDTQYF. DNA for the CDR3: TGTGCCAGCAGTGAGACAGGGAGGTATTCTAGCACAGATACGCAGTATTTT. The whole variable domain, filled in from reference TRBV28 and TRBJ2-3, reads DVKVTQSSRYLVKRTGEKVFLECVQDMDHENMFWYRQDPGLGLRLIYFSYDVKMKEKGDIPEGYSVSREKKERFSLILESASTNQTSMYLCASSETGRYSSTDTQYFGPGTRLTVL.